This TCR beta chain was captured in a study of cytomegalovirus exposure and HLA in healthy donors. Study-level findings and limits: Cytomegalovirus-associated status was assigned to around 160 TCR beta chains.

Losses at the gene ends were 4 bases for V and 7 bases for J; bases not matched to a gene: 10. Germline assignment: CDR1 SGHRS and CDR2 YFSETQ. The CDR3 extends over 15 amino acids. As concerns this clone: Its antigen is not identified.

PCR amplification relied on 60 Vbeta primers (plus 13 Jbeta primers). The method was immunoSEQ multiplex PCR; TCRdb's version includes in-frame clones alone and lacks a portion of them. The sample has over 85,000 clones; about 80% are singletons. The V and J genes are TRBV5-1 and TRBJ2-7; 11 nucleotides line up with TRBD1. The sample was PBMCs. The receptor's source is a female donor in good health and CMV-seropositive. CDR3 DNA sequence: TGCGCCAGCAGCGTAACCGGGACAGGGGGGTGGGAGCAGTACTTC. The encoded protein is CASSVTGTGGWEQYF.